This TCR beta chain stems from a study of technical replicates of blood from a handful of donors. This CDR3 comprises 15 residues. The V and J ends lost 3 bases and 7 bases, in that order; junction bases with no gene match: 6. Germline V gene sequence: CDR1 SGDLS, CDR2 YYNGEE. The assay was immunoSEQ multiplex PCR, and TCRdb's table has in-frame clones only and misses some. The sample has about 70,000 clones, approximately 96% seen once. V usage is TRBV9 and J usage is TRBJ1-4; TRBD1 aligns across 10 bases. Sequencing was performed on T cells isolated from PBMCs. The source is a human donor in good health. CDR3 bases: TGTGCCAGCAGCGCGGGGGGACAGGGGCCTGAAAAACTGTTTTTT. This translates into CASSAGGQGPEKLFF. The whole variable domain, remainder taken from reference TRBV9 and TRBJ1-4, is DSGVTQTPKHLITATGQRVTLRCSPRSGDLSVYWYQQSLDQGLQFLIQYYNGEERAKGNILERFSAQQFPDLHSELNLSSLELGDSALYFCASSAGGQGPEKLFFGSGTQLSVL.